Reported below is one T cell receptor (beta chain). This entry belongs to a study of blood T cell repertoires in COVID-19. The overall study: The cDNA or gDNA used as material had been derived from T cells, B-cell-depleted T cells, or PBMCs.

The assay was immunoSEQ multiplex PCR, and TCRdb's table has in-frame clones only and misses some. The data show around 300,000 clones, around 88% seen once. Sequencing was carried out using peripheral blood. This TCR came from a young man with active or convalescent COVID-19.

The DNA of the CDR3 is TGTGCCACCAGCAGAGGCGGGCCTCCCTCCCGGGAGCAGTACTTC. Its translation: CATSRGGPPSREQYF. This chain connects TRBV15 to TRBJ2-7; a weak D match, TRBD2 (5 bases). The ends were cut back, 1 base at V and 7 bases at J, with 17 bases in the middle. The CDR3 has 15 residues. Germline assignment: CDR1 LNHNV and CDR2 YYDKDF (reference sequence).